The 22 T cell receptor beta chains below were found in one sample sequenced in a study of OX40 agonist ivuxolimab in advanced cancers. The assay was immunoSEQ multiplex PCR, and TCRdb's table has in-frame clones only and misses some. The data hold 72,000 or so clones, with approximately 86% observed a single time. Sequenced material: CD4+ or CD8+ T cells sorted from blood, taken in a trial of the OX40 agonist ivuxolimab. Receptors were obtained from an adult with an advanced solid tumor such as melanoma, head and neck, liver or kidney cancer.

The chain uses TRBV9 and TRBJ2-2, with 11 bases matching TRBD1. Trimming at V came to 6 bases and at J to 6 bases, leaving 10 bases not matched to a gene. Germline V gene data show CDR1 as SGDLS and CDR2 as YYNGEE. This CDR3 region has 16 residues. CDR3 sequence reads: CASTPPGQGVAGELFF. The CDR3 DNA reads TGTGCCAGCACCCCCCCGGGACAGGGGGTCGCCGGGGAGCTGTTTTTT.

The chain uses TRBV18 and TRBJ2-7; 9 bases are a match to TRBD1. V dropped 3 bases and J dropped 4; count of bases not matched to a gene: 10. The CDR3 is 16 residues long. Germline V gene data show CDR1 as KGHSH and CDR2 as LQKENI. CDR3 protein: CASSPAGTGKIYEQYF. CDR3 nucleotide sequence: TGTGCCAGCTCACCGGCCGGGACAGGGAAGATATACGAGCAGTACTTC.

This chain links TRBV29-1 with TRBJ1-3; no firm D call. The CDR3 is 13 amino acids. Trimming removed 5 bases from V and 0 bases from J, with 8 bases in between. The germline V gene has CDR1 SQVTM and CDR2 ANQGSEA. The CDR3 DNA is TGCAGCGTTCACGGGGACTCTGGAAACACCATATATTTT. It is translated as CSVHGDSGNTIYF.

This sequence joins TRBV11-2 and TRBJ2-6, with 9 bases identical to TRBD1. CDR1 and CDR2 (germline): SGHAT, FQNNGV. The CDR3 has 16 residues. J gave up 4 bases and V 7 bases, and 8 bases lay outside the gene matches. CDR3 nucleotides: TGTGCCAGCACCCGGACAGGGGTGACCGGGGCCAACGTCCTGACTTTC. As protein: CASTRTGVTGANVLTF. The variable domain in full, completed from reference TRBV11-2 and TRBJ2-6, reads EAGVAQSPRYKIIEKRQSVAFWCNPISGHATLYWYQQILGQGPKLLIQFQNNGVVDDSQLPKDRFSAERLKGVDSTLKIQPAKLEDSAVYLCASTRTGVTGANVLTFGAGSRLTVL.

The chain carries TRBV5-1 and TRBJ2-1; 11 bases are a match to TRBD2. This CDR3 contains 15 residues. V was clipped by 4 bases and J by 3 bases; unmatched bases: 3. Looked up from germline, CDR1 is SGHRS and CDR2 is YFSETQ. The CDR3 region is CASSQGLADYNEQFF. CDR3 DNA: TGCGCCAGCAGCCAGGGACTAGCGGACTACAATGAGCAGTTCTTC.

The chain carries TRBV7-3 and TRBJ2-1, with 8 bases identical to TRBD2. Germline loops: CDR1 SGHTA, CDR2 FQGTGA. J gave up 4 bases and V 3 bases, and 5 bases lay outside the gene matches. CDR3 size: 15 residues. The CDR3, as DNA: TGTGCCAGCAGCTTTCGGGGGGGCTCGTACAATGAGCAGTTCTTC. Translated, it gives CASSFRGGSYNEQFF.

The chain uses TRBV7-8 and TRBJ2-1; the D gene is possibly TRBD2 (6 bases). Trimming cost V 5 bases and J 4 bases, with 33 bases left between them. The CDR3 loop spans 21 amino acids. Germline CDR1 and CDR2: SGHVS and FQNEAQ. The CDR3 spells CASSPRLAGLAGRIVYNEQFF. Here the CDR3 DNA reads TGTGCCAGCAGCCCTCGTCTCGCGGGATTAGCCGGACGGATCGTGTACAATGAGCAGTTCTTC.

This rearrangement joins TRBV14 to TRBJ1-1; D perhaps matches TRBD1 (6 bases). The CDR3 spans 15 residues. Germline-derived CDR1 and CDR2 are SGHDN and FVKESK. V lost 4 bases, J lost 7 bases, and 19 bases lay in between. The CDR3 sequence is CASSPNGRGGGEAFF. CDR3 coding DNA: TGTGCCAGCAGCCCAAATGGACGGGGAGGGGGTGAAGCTTTCTTT.

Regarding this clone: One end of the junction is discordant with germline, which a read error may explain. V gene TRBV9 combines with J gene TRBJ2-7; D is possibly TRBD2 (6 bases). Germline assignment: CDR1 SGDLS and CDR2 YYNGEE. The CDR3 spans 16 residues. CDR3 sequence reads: CASSGDFPVPSSEQYF. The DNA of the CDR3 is TGTGCCAGCAGCGGGGACTTCCCAGTTCCCTCCTCCGAGCAGTACTTC. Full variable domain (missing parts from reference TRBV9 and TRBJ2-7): DSGVTQTPKHLITATGQRVTLRCSPRSGDLSVYWYQQSLDQGLQFLIQYYNGEERAKGNILERFSAQQFPDLHSELNLSSLELGDSALYFCASSGDFPVPSSEQYFGPGTRLTVT.

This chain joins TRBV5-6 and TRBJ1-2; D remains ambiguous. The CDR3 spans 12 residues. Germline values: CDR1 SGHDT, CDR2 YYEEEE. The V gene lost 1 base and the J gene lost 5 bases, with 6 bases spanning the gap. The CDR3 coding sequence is TGTGCCAGCAGCTTGTCACAGTATGGCTACACCTTC. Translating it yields CASSLSQYGYTF.

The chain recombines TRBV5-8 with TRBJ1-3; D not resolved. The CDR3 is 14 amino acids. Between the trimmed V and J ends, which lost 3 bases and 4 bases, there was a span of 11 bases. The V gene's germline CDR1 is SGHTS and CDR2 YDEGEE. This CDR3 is CASSYGQRGNTIYF. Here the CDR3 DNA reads TGTGCCAGCAGCTATGGTCAAAGGGGAAACACCATATATTTT.

CDR3 sequence reads: CASSTQGVHTQPQHF. The CDR3 DNA follows: TGTGCCAGCAGCACACAGGGGGTCCACACTCAGCCCCAGCATTTT. The chain uses TRBV2 and TRBJ1-5; 8 nucleotides match TRBD1. In germline, CDR1 is SNHLY, CDR2 FYNNEI. This CDR3 region has 15 residues. The junction had 10 bases not matched to a gene; V was cut back by 6 bases and J by 6 bases.

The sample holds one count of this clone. CDR3 protein: CATSSRLAGEQFF. As DNA, the CDR3 is TGTGCCACCAGCAGTAGGCTAGCGGGTGAGCAGTTCTTC. The chain combines TRBV15 with TRBJ2-1, with 8 positions matching TRBD2. There are 13 residues in the CDR3. Trimming took 3 bases from V and 9 from J; bases not matched to a gene: 4. In germline, CDR1 is LNHNV, CDR2 YYDKDF (reference sequence).

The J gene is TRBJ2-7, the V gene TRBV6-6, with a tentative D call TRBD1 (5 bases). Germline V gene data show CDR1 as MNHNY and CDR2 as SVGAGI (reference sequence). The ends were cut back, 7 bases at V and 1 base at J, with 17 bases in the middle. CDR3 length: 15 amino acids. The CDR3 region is CASILGRVGSYEQYF. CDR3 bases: TGTGCCAGCATATTAGGCAGGGTTGGTTCCTACGAGCAGTACTTC.

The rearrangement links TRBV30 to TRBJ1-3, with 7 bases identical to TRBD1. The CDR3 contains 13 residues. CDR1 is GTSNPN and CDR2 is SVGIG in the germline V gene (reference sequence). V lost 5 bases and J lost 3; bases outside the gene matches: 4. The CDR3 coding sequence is TGTGCCTGGGCGCAGGGGGTTGGAAACACCATATATTTT. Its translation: CAWAQGVGNTIYF.

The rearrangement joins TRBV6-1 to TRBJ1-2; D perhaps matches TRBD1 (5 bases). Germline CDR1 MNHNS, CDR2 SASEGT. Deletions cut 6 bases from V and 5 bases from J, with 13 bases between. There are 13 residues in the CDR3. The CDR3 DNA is TGTGCCAGCAGCCGGGACCGGGGGTATGGCTACACCTTC. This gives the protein CASSRDRGYGYTF.

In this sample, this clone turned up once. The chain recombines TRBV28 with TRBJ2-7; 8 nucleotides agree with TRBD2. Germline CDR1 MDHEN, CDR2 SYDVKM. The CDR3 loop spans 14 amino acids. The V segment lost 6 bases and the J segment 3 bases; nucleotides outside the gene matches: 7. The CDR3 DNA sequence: TGTGCCAGCAGCCCTCAGCGGGGGAACTACGAGCAGTACTTC. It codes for CASSPQRGNYEQYF.

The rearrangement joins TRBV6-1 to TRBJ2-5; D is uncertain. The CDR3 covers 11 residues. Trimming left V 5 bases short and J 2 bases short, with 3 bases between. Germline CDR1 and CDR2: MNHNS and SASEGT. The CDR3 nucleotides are TGTGCCAGCAGTCTTCAAGAGACCCAGTACTTC. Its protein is CASSLQETQYF.

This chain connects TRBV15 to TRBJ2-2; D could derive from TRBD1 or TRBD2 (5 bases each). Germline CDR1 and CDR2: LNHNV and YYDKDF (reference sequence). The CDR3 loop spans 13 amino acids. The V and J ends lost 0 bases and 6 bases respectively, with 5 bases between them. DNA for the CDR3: TGTGCCACCAGCAGAGAGGGGGCCGGGGAGCTGTTTTTT. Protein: CATSREGAGELFF.

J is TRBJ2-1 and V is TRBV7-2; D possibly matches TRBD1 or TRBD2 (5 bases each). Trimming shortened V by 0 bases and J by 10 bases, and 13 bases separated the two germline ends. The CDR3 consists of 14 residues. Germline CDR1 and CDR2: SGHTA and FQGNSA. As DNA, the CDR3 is TGTGCCAGCAGCTTAGCGGGGACCAACAGGGAGCAGTTCTTC. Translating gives CASSLAGTNREQFF.

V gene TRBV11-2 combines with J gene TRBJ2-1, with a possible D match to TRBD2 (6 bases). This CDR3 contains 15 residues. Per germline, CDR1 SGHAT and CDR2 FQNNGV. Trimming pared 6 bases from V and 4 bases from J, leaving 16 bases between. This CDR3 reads CASSYLRGLYNEQFF. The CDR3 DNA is TGTGCCAGCAGTTACTTACGGGGGTTATACAATGAGCAGTTCTTC.

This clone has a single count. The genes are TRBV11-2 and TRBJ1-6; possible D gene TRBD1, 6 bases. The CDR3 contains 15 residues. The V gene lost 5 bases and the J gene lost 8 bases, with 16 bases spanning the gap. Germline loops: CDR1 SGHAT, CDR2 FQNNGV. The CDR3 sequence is CASSLQGGLDSPLHF. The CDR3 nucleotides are TGTGCCAGCAGCCTACAGGGTGGTTTAGATTCACCCCTCCACTTT.